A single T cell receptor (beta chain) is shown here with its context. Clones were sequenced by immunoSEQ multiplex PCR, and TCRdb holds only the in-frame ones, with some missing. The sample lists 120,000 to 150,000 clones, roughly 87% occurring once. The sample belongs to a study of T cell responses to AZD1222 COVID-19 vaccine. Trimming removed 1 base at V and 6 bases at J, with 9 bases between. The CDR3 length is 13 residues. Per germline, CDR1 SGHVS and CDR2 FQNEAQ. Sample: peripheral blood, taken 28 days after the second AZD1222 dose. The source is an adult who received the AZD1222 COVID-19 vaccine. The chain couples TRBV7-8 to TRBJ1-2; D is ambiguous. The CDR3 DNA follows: TGTGCCAGCAGCTTAGGTGTTAGCGATGGCTACACCTTC. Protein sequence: CASSLGVSDGYTF. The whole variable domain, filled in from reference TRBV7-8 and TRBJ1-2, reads GAGVSQSPRYKVAKRGQDVALRCDPISGHVSLFWYQQALGQGPEFLTYFQNEAQLDKSGLPSDRFFAERPEGSVSTLKIQRTQQEDSAVYLCASSLGVSDGYTFGSGTRLTVV.